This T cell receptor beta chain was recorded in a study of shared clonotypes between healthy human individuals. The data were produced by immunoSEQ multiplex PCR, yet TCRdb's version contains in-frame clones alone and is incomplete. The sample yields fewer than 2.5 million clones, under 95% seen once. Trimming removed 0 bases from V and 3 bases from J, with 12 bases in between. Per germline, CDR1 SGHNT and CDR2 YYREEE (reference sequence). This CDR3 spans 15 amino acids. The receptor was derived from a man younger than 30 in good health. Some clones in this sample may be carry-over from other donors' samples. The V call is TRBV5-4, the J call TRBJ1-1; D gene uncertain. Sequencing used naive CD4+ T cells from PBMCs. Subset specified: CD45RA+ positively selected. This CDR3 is CASSLALVADTEAFF. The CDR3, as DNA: TGTGCCAGCAGCTTGGCACTTGTGGCAGACACTGAAGCTTTCTTT.